The present TCR beta chain was sequenced within a study of radiotherapy plus CTLA-4 blockade in lung cancer. Study at large: 15% to 20% of patients responded objectively, and about 32% achieved disease control.

V lost 5 bases to trimming and J lost 0 bases; unmatched junction nucleotides: 5. The CDR3 runs to 16 residues. Germline assignment: CDR1 SEHNR and CDR2 FQNEAQ (reference sequence). Using immunoSEQ multiplex PCR, the repertoire was profiled, and TCRdb retains in-frame clones only, with some absent. The sample includes around 85,000 clones, 86% of them seen just once. This sequence was found in a human donor with non-small cell lung cancer who had a partial response to radiotherapy plus ipilimumab. Here the sequenced sample was peripheral blood, taken from a patient treated with radiotherapy plus ipilimumab. The V and J genes are TRBV7-9 and TRBJ2-1; TRBD2 matches 9 bases. CDR3 residues: CASSRGTSSSYNEQFF. The CDR3 region has the DNA TGTGCCAGCAGCCGTGGGACTAGCAGCTCCTACAATGAGCAGTTCTTC.